This T cell receptor (beta chain) was recorded in a study of CXCR3-negative and CXCR3-positive naive CD8 T cells. Study findings and constraints: Naive cells used TRBV-TRBJ genes in much the same way whether CXCR3-negative or CXCR3-positive; memory cells did not. Much lower diversity was found in memory CD8+ cells, while both naive subsets had comparably high diversity. Naive cells with CXCR3 showed TRB CDR3s that were more hydrophobic than those in CXCR3-negative naive cells.

Preparation of TRB cDNA libraries relied on 5' RACE carrying UMI labels. TCRdb re-called the 5' RACE reads, yielding one record per CDR3 amino acid sequence without DNA. The listing contains roughly 90,000 distinct CDR3 sequences. CDR1 is SQVTM, CDR2 ANQGSEA, per germline. The CDR3 loop spans 13 amino acids. With respect to this clonotype: Its antigen is not identified.

Source material: naive CXCR3- CD8+ T cells from blood. Subset indicated: CD45RO-CCR7+CD27+CD95- naive CD8+ T cells lacking CXCR3 (TNR3-). The sequence came from a human donor in good health. Some clones in this sample may be carry-over from other donors' samples. The chain is built from TRBV29-1 and TRBJ2-1; TCRdb lists TRBD2, though no DNA is available to test this call. CDR3 sequence reads: CSERDLLGNEQFF.